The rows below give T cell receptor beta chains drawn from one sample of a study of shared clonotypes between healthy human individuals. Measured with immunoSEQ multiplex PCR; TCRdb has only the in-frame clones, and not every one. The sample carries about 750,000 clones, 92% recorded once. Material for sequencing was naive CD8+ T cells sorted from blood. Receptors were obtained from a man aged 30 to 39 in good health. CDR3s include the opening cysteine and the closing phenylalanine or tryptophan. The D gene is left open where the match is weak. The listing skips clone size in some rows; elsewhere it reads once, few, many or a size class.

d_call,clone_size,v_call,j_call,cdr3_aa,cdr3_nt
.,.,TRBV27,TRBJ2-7,CASSSGRDVYEQYF,TGTGCCAGCAGTTCCGGCCGGGACGTCTACGAGCAGTACTTC
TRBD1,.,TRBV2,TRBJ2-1,CAEARQGVINEQFF,TGTGCAGAAGCCCGGCAGGGGGTAATCAATGAGCAGTTCTTC
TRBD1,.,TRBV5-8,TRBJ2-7,CASFTSGTGDEQYF,TGTGCCAGCTTTACATCCGGGACAGGGGACGAGCAGTACTTC
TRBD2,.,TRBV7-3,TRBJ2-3,CASSLASGSTDTQYF,TGTGCCAGCAGCTTAGCTAGCGGGAGCACAGATACGCAGTATTTT
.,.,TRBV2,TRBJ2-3,CASSVTHTVRADTQYF,TGTGCCAGCAGTGTGACCCATACCGTTCGGGCAGATACGCAGTATTTT
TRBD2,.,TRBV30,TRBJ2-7,CAWRLSSGRFSYEQYF,TGTGCCTGGAGACTGAGTAGCGGGAGATTCTCCTACGAGCAGTACTTC
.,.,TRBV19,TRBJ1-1,CASSIGGPGHTEAFF,TGTGCCAGTAGTATCGGGGGCCCGGGTCACACTGAAGCTTTCTTT
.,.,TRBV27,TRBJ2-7,CASSTLSSYEQYF,TGTGCCAGCAGTACACTTTCTTCCTACGAGCAGTACTTC
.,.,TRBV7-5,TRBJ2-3,CARSFSRPSSTDTQYF,TGTGCCAGAAGCTTTAGTCGCCCATCTAGCACAGATACGCAGTATTTT
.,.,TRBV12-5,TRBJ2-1,CASGWEYNEQFF,TGTGCTAGTGGATGGGAATACAATGAGCAGTTCTTC
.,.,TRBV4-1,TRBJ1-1,CASSLTPINSGNTEAFF,TGCGCCAGCAGCCTAACGCCGATAAACTCGGGTAACACTGAAGCTTTCTTT
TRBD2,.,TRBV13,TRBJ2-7,CASKGLALDEQYF,TGTGCCAGCAAGGGACTAGCGTTGGACGAGCAGTACTTC
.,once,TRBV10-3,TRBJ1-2,CAISEGLAGYTF,TGTGCCATCAGTGAGGGGCTGGCTGGCTACACCTTC
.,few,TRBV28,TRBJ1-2,CASSFILTEPYGYTF,TGTGCCAGCAGTTTTATTCTGACAGAACCCTATGGCTACACCTTC
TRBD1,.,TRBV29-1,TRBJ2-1,CSVEGGTGFIDEQFF,TGCAGCGTTGAGGGTGGGACAGGGTTCATCGATGAGCAGTTCTTC
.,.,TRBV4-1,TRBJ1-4,CASSRQSTNEKLFF,TGCGCCAGCAGTCGACAGTCAACTAATGAAAAACTGTTTTTT
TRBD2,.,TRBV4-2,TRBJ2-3,CASSLGLAEAQNTQYF,TGTGCCAGCAGCCTAGGACTAGCGGAGGCACAAAATACGCAGTATTTT
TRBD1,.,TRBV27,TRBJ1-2,CASSTGQINYGYTF,TGTGCCAGCAGTACGGGACAGATCAACTATGGCTACACCTTC
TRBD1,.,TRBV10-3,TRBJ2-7,CAIGTVYEQYF,TGTGCCATCGGGACAGTCTACGAGCAGTACTTC
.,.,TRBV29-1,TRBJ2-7,CSVEEEGPMDYEQYF,TGCAGCGTTGAAGAGGAGGGGCCTATGGACTACGAGCAGTACTTC
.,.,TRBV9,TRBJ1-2,CASSVAGGRGRNYGYTF,TGTGCCAGCAGCGTAGCGGGGGGGCGAGGCAGAAACTATGGCTACACCTTC
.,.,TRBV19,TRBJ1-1,CASSIAGILAEAFF,TGTGCCAGTAGTATAGCGGGAATCCTAGCTGAAGCTTTCTTT
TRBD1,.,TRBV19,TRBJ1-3,CAKPTPRDSPSSGNTIYF,TGTGCCAAACCTACTCCCCGGGACAGTCCAAGCTCTGGAAACACCATATATTTT
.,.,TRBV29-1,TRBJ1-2,CSVSGAVRGYTF,TGCAGCGTTTCCGGGGCAGTGCGGGGCTACACCTTC
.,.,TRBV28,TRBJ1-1,CASSEVQNTEAFF,TGTGCCAGCAGTGAGGTTCAGAACACTGAAGCTTTCTTT
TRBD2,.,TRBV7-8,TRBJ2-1,CASSPRLAGGLDEQFF,TGTGCCAGCAGCCCCCGACTAGCGGGAGGGCTCGATGAGCAGTTCTTC
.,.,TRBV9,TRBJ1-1,CASSVGGSLGEAFF,TGTGCCAGCAGCGTAGGAGGGAGCCTCGGTGAAGCTTTCTTT
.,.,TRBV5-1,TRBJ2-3,CASSSGGGGPDTQYF,TGCGCCAGCAGCTCCGGGGGAGGGGGCCCAGATACGCAGTATTTT
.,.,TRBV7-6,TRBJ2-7,CASSLRGLEQYF,TGTGCCAGCAGCTTACGCGGTCTCGAGCAGTACTTC
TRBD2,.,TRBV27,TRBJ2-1,CASSDGTSGFNEQFF,TGTGCCAGCAGTGATGGGACTAGCGGATTCAATGAGCAGTTCTTC
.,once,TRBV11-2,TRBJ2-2,CASPRGATGELFF,TGTGCCAGCCCCCGGGGGGCGACCGGGGAGCTGTTTTTT
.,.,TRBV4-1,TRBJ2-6,CASSQDTKYSGANVLTF,TGCGCCAGCAGCCAAGACACTAAGTACTCTGGGGCCAACGTCCTGACTTTC
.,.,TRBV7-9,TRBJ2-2,CASRQPGLTTGELFF,TGTGCCAGCAGACAGCCGGGACTGACAACCGGGGAGCTGTTTTTT
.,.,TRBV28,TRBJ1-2,CASSLSVTYDVVYGYTF,TGTGCCAGCAGTCTTTCTGTTACTTACGACGTAGTCTATGGCTACACCTTC
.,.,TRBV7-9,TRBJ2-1,CASSLVARNEQFF,TGTGCCAGCAGCTTAGTAGCTAGGAATGAGCAGTTCTTC
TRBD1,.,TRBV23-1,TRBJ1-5,CARNTGVDSNQPQHF,TGCGCCAGGAATACAGGGGTCGACAGCAATCAGCCCCAGCATTTT
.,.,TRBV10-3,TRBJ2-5,CAISEYTSQETQYF,TGTGCCATCAGTGAGTACACCTCTCAAGAGACCCAGTACTTC
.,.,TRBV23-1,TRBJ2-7,CASSFPPYEQYF,TGCGCCAGCAGTTTCCCCCCCTACGAGCAGTACTTC
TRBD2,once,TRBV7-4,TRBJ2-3,CASSPGLAIDTQYF,TGTGCCAGCAGCCCGGGACTAGCAATAGATACGCAGTATTTT
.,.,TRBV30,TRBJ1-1,CAWSVGGGREAFF,TGTGCCTGGAGTGTAGGCGGAGGCAGGGAAGCTTTCTTT
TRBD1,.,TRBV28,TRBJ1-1,CASSNAGGRTEAFF,TGTGCCAGCAGCAACGCAGGGGGCCGAACTGAAGCTTTCTTT
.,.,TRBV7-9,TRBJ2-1,CASNPNWERDYNEQFF,TGTGCCAGCAATCCGAATTGGGAGCGAGACTACAATGAGCAGTTCTTC
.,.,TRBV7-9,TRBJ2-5,CASSLAKVWETQYF,TGTGCCAGCAGCTTAGCGAAGGTGTGGGAGACCCAGTACTTC
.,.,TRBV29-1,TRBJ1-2,CSVEPSTSGYTF,TGCAGCGTTGAGCCATCCACCAGCGGCTACACCTTC
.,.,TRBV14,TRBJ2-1,CASSQAMHNEQFF,TGTGCCAGCAGCCAAGCAATGCACAATGAGCAGTTCTTC
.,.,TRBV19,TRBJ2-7,CASSITGSSYEQYF,TGTGCCAGTAGTATCACCGGGAGCTCCTACGAGCAGTACTTC